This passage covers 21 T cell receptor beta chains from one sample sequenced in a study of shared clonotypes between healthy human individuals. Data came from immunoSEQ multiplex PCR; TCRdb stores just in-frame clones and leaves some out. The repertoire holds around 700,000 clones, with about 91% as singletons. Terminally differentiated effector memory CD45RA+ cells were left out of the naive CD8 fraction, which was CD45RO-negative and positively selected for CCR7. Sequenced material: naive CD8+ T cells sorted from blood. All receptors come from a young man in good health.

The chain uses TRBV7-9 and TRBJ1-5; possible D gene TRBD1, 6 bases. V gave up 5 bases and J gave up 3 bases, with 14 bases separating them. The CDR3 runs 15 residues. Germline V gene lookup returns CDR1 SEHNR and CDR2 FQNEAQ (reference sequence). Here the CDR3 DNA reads TGTGCCAGCAGCGGAACAACAGGGTACAATCAGCCCCAGCATTTT. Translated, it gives CASSGTTGYNQPQHF.

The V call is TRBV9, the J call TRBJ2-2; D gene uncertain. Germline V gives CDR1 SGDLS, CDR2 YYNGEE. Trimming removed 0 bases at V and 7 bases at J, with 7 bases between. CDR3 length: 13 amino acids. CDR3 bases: TGTGCCAGCAGCGTAGAATGGGACGGGGAGCTGTTTTTT. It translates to CASSVEWDGELFF.

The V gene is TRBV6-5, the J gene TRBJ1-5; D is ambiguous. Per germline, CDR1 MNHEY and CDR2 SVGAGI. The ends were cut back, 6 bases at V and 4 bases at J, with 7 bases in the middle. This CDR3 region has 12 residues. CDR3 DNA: TGTGCCAGCAGAATTCCGAATCAGCCCCAGCATTTT. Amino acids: CASRIPNQPQHF.

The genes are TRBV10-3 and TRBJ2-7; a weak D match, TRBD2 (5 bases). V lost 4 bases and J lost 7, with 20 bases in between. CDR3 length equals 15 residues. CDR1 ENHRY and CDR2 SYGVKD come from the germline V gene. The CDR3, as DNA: TGTGCCATCAGTGCCAACCTTGAACTAGTCGGGGAGCAGTACTTC. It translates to CAISANLELVGEQYF.

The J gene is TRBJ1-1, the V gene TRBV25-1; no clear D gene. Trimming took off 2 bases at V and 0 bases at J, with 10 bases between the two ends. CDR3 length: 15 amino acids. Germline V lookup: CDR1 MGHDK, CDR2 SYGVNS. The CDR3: CASSEERAMNTEAFF. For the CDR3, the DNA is TGTGCCAGCAGTGAAGAGAGGGCCATGAACACTGAAGCTTTCTTT.

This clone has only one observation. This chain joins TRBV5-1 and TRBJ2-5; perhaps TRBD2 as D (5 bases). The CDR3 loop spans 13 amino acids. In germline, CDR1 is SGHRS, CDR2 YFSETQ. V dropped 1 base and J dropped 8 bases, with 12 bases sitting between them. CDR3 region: CASSLWSGNTQYF. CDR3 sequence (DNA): TGCGCCAGCAGCTTGTGGTCGGGAAATACCCAGTACTTC.

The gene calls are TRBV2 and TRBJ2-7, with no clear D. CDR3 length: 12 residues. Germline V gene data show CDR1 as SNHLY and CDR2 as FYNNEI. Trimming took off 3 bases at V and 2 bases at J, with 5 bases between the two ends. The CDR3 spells CASSEVTYEQYF. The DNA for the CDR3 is TGTGCCAGCAGTGAGGTTACCTACGAGCAGTACTTC.

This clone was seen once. The DNA of the CDR3 is TGCAGCGCCGTAGGGGGAACGGGTGAAAAACTGTTTTTT. Translating gives CSAVGGTGEKLFF. The chain links TRBV29-1 to TRBJ1-4; D perhaps matches TRBD1 (6 bases). The CDR3 sequence is 13 residues long. Germline V lookup: CDR1 SQVTM, CDR2 ANQGSEA. Deletions cut 7 bases from V and 7 bases from J, with 16 bases between.

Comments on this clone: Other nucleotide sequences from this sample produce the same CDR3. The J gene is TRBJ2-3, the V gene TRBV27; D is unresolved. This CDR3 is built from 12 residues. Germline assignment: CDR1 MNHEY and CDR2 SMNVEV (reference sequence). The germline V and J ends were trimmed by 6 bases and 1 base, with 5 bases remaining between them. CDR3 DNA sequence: TGTGCCAGCAGCCCGGGCACAGATACGCAGTATTTT. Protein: CASSPGTDTQYF.

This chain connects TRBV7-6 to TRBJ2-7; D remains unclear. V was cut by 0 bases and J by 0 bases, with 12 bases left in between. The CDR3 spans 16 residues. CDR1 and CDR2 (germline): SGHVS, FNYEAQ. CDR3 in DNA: TGTGCCAGCAGCTTAGCGGCGTCGCCGAGCTCCTACGAGCAGTACTTC. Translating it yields CASSLAASPSSYEQYF. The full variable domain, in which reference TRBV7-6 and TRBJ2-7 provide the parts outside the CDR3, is GAGVSQSPRYKVTKRGQDVALRCDPISGHVSLYWYRQALGQGPEFLTYFNYEAQQDKSGLPNDRFSAERPEGSISTLTIQRTEQRDSAMYRCASSLAASPSSYEQYFGPGTRLTVT.

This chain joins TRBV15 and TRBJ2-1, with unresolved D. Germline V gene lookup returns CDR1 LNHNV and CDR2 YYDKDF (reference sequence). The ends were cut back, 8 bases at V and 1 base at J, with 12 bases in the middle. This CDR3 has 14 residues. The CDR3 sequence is CATGNSGSYNEQFF. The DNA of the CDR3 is TGTGCCACCGGCAATTCCGGGTCCTACAATGAGCAGTTCTTC. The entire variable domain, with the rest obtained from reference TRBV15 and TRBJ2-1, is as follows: DAMVIQNPRYQVTQFGKPVTLSCSQTLNHNVMYWYQQKSSQAPKLLFHYYDKDFNNEADTPDNFQSRRPNTSFCFLDIRSPGLGDTAMYLCATGNSGSYNEQFFGPGTRLTVL.

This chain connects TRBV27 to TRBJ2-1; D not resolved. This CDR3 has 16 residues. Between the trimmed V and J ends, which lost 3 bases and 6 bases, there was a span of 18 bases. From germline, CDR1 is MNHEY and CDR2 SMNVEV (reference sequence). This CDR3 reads CASSFPGSVKSNEQFF. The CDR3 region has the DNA TGTGCCAGCAGTTTTCCCGGGTCCGTTAAGAGCAATGAGCAGTTCTTC.

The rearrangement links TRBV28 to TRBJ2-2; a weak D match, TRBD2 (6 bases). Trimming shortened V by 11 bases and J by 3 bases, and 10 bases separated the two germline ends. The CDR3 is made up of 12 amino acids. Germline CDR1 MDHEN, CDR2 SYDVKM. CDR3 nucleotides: TGTGCCCACCGGGAGTACACCGGGGAGCTGTTTTTT. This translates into CAHREYTGELFF.

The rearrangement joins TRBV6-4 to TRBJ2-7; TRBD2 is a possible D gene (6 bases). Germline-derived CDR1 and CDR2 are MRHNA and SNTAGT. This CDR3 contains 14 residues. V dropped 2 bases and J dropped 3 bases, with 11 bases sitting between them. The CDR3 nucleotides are TGTGCCAGCAGTGACCTAGCGAGAAACTACGAGCAGTACTTC. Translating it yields CASSDLARNYEQYF.

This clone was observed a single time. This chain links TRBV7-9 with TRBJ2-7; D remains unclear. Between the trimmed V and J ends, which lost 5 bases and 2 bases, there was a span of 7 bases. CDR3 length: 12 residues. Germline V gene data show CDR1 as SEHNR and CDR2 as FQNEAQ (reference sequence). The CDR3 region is CASSRVPYEQYF. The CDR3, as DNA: TGTGCCAGCAGCCGGGTGCCCTACGAGCAGTACTTC. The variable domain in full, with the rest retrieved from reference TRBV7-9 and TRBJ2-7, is DTGVSQNPRHKITKRGQNVTFRCDPISEHNRLYWYRQTLGQGPEFLTYFQNEAQLEKSRLLSDRFSAERPKGSFSTLEIQRTEQGDSAMYLCASSRVPYEQYFGPGTRLTVT.

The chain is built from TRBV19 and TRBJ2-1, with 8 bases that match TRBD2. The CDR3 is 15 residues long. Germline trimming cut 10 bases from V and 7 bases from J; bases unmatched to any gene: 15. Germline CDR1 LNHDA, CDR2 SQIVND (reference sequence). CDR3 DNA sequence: TGTGCCACCACTCTTTCAGCGGGAGCCTTAAATGAGCAGTTCTTC. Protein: CATTLSAGALNEQFF.

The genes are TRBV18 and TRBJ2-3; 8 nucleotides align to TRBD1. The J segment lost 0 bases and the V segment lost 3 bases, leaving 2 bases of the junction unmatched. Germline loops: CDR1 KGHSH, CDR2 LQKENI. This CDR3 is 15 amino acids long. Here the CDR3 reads CASSPRDRSTDTQYF. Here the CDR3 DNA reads TGTGCCAGCTCACCTCGGGACAGGAGCACAGATACGCAGTATTTT.

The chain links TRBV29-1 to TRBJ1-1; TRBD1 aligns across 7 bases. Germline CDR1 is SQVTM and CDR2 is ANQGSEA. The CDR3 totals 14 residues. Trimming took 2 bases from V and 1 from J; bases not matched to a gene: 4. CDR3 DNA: TGCAGCGTTGAATTCAGGGACAGGAACACTGAAGCTTTCTTT. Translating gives CSVEFRDRNTEAFF.

DNA of the CDR3: TGCGCCAGCAGCCTTCGGGGGGCCTACGAGCAGTACTTC. Translated, it gives CASSLRGAYEQYF. The gene calls are TRBV4-1 and TRBJ2-7; 7 bases line up with TRBD2. Germline V gene sequence: CDR1 MGHRA, CDR2 YSYEKL. The CDR3 length is 13 residues. Losses at the gene ends were 4 bases for V and 2 bases for J; bases not matched to a gene: 2.

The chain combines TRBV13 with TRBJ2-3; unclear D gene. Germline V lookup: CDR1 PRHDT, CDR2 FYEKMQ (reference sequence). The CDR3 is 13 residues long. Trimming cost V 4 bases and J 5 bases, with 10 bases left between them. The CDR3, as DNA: TGTGCCAGCAGCTCCCCGCTAGGAGATACGCAGTATTTT. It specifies CASSSPLGDTQYF.

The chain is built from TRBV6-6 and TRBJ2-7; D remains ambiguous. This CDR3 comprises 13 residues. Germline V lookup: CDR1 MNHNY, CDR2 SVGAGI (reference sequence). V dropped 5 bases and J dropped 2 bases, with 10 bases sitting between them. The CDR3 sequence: CASSGVSTYEQYF. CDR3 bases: TGTGCCAGCAGTGGCGTATCCACCTACGAGCAGTACTTC.